Shown below are 4 T cell receptor beta chains from a single sample sequenced in a study of cytomegalovirus exposure and HLA in healthy donors. Primers: 60 Vbeta forward and 13 Jbeta reverse. Clones were read by immunoSEQ multiplex PCR, and TCRdb kept only the in-frame ones, dropping some. This specimen shows about 50,000 clones; the ten leading clones hold around 12%. Material for sequencing was PBMCs. Receptor source: a man aged 18 to 35 in good health and CMV-seropositive.

The rearrangement uses TRBV5-6 and TRBJ2-5; 7 bases are shared with TRBD1. CDR3 size: 15 residues. Trimming at V came to 4 bases and at J to 11 bases, leaving 17 bases not matched to a gene. CDR1 and CDR2 (germline): SGHDT, YYEEEE. Written as DNA, the CDR3 is TGTGCCAGCAGCCTATATATAGACAGGGAAGAAGAGCAGTACTTC. This sequence encodes CASSLYIDREEEQYF.

The chain employs TRBV5-1 and TRBJ2-4, with 8 bases fitting TRBD2. CDR1 is SGHRS and CDR2 is YFSETQ in the germline V gene. Trimming cost V 3 bases and J 3 bases; bases outside gene matches: 5. The CDR3 extends over 15 amino acids. DNA for the CDR3: TGCGCCAGCAGCTCCGGACTAGCTGACAAAAACATTCAGTACTTC. Translation: CASSSGLADKNIQYF.

V is TRBV6-5 and J is TRBJ2-7; D is perhaps TRBD1 (6 bases). V shed 0 bases and J shed 6 bases, with 12 bases lying between them. The CDR3 covers 14 residues. From germline, CDR1 is MNHEY and CDR2 SVGAGI. This chain's CDR3 is CASSYSRGFSEQYF. CDR3 bases: TGTGCCAGCAGTTACTCAAGGGGGTTCAGCGAGCAGTACTTC.

The chain uses TRBV10-3 and TRBJ2-5, with D tentatively TRBD1 (6 bases). The DNA matches TRBJ2-7 better at its end, which makes the J call doubtful. CDR1 and CDR2 from the germline V gene are ENHRY and SYGVKD. The CDR3 sequence is 13 residues long. CDR3 residues: CAISVYRDYEQYF. In nucleotides, the CDR3 is TGTGCCATCAGTGTGTACAGGGACTACGAGCAGTACTTC.